What follows is one T cell receptor (beta chain) and its context. The protocol was immunoSEQ multiplex PCR, while the TCRdb copy is restricted to in-frame clones and leaves out a portion. The table records some 71,000 clones, approximately 96% of them present only once. The sample belongs to a study of technical replicates of blood from several donors. This TCR came from a human donor in good health. The sample consisted of T cells isolated from PBMCs.

The CDR3 protein is CASTSSGLHTGELFF. CDR3 DNA sequence: TGTGCCAGCACTTCGTCGGGACTTCACACCGGGGAGCTGTTTTTT. This chain uses TRBV6-4 with TRBJ2-2, with a tentative D call TRBD2 (6 bases). The CDR3 covers 15 residues. Trimming shortened V by 7 bases and J by 3 bases, and 15 bases separated the two germline ends. CDR1 is MRHNA, CDR2 SNTAGT, per germline.